These 20 T cell receptor beta chains share one sample of origin, sequenced in a study of blood T cell repertoires in COVID-19. The table came from immunoSEQ multiplex PCR; TCRdb's copy has only in-frame clones and leaves some out. The sample has about 190,000 clones; more than 75% are singletons. Input material: peripheral blood. The receptors originated from a woman aged 60-70 years with COVID-19, enrolled during active disease.

The chain links TRBV3-1 (or the pseudogene TRBV3-2) to TRBJ2-5; D gene unclear. Deletions cut 8 bases from V and 2 bases from J, with 24 bases between. The CDR3 extends over 17 amino acids. Germline-derived CDR1 and CDR2 are LGHDT and YNNKEL (reference sequence). CDR3 amino acids: CASAKGRSRPTQETQYF. The CDR3 DNA reads TGTGCCAGCGCGAAAGGCAGGTCCCGCCCCACACAAGAGACCCAGTACTTC.

The V gene is TRBV4-2, the J gene TRBJ2-7; 10 bases align to TRBD2. The CDR3 spans 19 residues. V lost 0 bases to trimming and J lost 0 bases; unmatched junction nucleotides: 11. Germline CDR1 reads LGHNA; CDR2 reads YNFKEQ. The CDR3 nucleotides read TGTGCCAGCAGCCAAGATCTTACGACTAGCGGGTTTGGCTCCTACGAGCAGTACTTC. Its translation is CASSQDLTTSGFGSYEQYF.

The chain employs TRBV11-2 and TRBJ1-1; possible D gene TRBD1, 6 bases. V shed 3 bases and J shed 8 bases, with 13 bases lying between them. The CDR3 covers 13 residues. Germline CDR1 and CDR2: SGHAT and FQNNGV. The CDR3 reads CASSLEVGTEAFF. In nucleotides, the CDR3 is TGTGCCAGCAGCTTGGAAGTTGGGACAGAAGCTTTCTTT.

V and J are TRBV6-2 or TRBV6-3 and TRBJ2-5; 9 bases match TRBD2. J gave up 2 bases and V 3 bases, and 10 bases lay outside the gene matches. This CDR3 has 17 residues. The V gene's germline CDR1 is MNHEY and CDR2 SVGEGT. CDR3 region: CASSYGIAGARQETQYF. The CDR3 region has the DNA TGTGCCAGCAGTTATGGGATAGCGGGGGCGAGACAAGAGACCCAGTACTTC.

In its sample, this clone was seen once. V is TRBV28 and J is TRBJ2-3; D perhaps matches TRBD1 (7 bases). In germline, CDR1 is MDHEN, CDR2 SYDVKM. Trimming stripped 8 bases from V and 0 bases from J, with 15 bases between. The CDR3 is made up of 15 amino acids. The CDR3: CASFQGGISTDTQYF. CDR3 nucleotide sequence: TGTGCCAGCTTTCAGGGGGGAATTAGCACAGATACGCAGTATTTT.

The chain links TRBV5-1 to TRBJ2-7; D is possibly TRBD2 (6 bases). From germline, CDR1 is SGHRS and CDR2 YFSETQ. This CDR3 comprises 12 residues. V dropped 3 bases and J dropped 5 bases, with 9 bases sitting between them. The CDR3 reads CASSWEVHEQYF. CDR3 bases: TGCGCCAGCAGCTGGGAGGTCCACGAGCAGTACTTC.

The V and J genes are TRBV7-9 and TRBJ2-1, with D possibly matching TRBD2 (5 bases). CDR3 length: 11 amino acids. Germline lookup yields CDR1 SEHNR and CDR2 FQNEAQ (reference sequence). V dropped 11 bases and J dropped 7 bases, with 12 bases sitting between them. CDR3 loop: CALNRGNEQFF. CDR3 coding DNA: TGTGCCCTCAACCGAGGGAATGAGCAGTTCTTC.

The J gene is TRBJ1-2, the V gene TRBV3-1 (or the pseudogene TRBV3-2); the D gene is possibly TRBD1 (6 bases). V gave up 0 bases and J gave up 4 bases, with 9 bases separating them. This CDR3 has 14 amino acids. Germline V gene sequence: CDR1 LGHDT, CDR2 YNNKEL (reference sequence). The CDR3 sequence: CASSQDRGTYGYTF. The CDR3, as DNA: TGTGCCAGCAGCCAAGACAGGGGAACCTATGGCTACACCTTC.

The chain couples TRBV7-9 to TRBJ1-4, with D possibly matching TRBD1 (5 bases). This CDR3 is 13 amino acids long. Trimming removed 5 bases from V and 8 bases from J, with 12 bases in between. The germline V gene encodes CDR1 SEHNR and CDR2 FQNEAQ (reference sequence). The DNA of the CDR3 is TGTGCCAGCAGCCCCTTTAAGGGGGAAAAACTGTTTTTT. Its protein is CASSPFKGEKLFF.

The rearrangement uses TRBV29-1 and TRBJ2-5; TRBD2 aligns across 13 bases. Germline trimming cut 6 bases from V and 2 bases from J; bases unmatched to any gene: 12. Germline V gene data show CDR1 as SQVTM and CDR2 as ANQGSEA. The CDR3 loop spans 17 amino acids. The CDR3 bases are TGCAGCGTGGGCCGGGCCAAGACTAGCGGGGGGCAAGAGACCCAGTACTTC. This encodes CSVGRAKTSGGQETQYF.

V is TRBV7-2 and J is TRBJ2-3; 7 bases line up with TRBD1. The CDR3 length is 16 residues. Germline CDR1 and CDR2: SGHTA and FQGNSA. After removal of 1 base from V and 0 bases from J, the junction contained 4 bases not matched to a gene. The CDR3 region has the DNA TGTGCCAGCAGCTTAGATACGGGACAGAGCACAGATACGCAGTATTTT. Its protein is CASSLDTGQSTDTQYF.

This sequence joins TRBV6-5 and TRBJ2-3; TRBD2 matches 7 bases. With V trimmed by 2 bases and J by 3 bases, 5 bases remained unmatched. Germline values: CDR1 MNHEY, CDR2 SVGAGI. The CDR3 runs to 15 residues. This chain's CDR3 is CASSYRGSVTDTQYF. The DNA of the CDR3 is TGTGCCAGCAGTTACCGCGGGAGCGTAACAGATACGCAGTATTTT.

This sequence joins TRBV7-2 and TRBJ2-5, with a possible D match to TRBD1 (8 bases). The CDR3 extends over 16 amino acids. Germline V lookup: CDR1 SGHTA, CDR2 FQGNSA. V lost 4 bases and J 1 base, leaving 16 bases between the germline ends. The CDR3 region has the DNA TGTGCCAGCAGCTCTACAGGGGGGGGGCCCCAAGAGACCCAGTACTTC. Residues: CASSSTGGGPQETQYF.

This chain links TRBV7-2 with TRBJ2-7; 10 bases align to TRBD2. The germline V gene encodes CDR1 SGHTA and CDR2 FQGNSA. Germline trimming cut 3 bases from V and 4 bases from J; bases unmatched to any gene: 3. There are 14 residues in the CDR3. CDR3 residues: CASSFGLAEYEQYF. The CDR3 DNA reads as TGTGCCAGCAGCTTCGGACTAGCGGAATACGAGCAGTACTTC.

The chain employs TRBV5-6 and TRBJ1-4; D perhaps matches TRBD1 (5 bases). The CDR3 contains 15 residues. Germline values: CDR1 SGHDT, CDR2 YYEEEE. Trimming removed 1 base from V and 7 bases from J, with 14 bases in between. CDR3 sequence reads: CASSLQGLGVEKLFF. CDR3 coding DNA: TGTGCCAGCAGCTTGCAGGGACTAGGAGTTGAAAAACTGTTTTTT.

The chain carries TRBV18 and TRBJ1-5, with 9 bases that match TRBD1. Trimming at V came to 5 bases and at J to 0 bases, leaving 5 bases not matched to a gene. The CDR3 is made up of 16 amino acids. CDR1 is KGHSH, CDR2 LQKENI, per germline. The CDR3 region is CASSFGDRVSNQPQHF. The CDR3 DNA reads as TGTGCCAGCTCATTTGGGGACAGGGTTAGCAATCAGCCCCAGCATTTT.

This clone has only a few counts. The V call is TRBV19, the J call TRBJ1-2; D is uncertain. V lost 1 base, J lost 0 bases, and 9 bases lay in between. Germline V gives CDR1 LNHDA, CDR2 SQIVND (reference sequence). The CDR3 consists of 15 residues. For the CDR3, the DNA is TGTGCCAGTAGTATAGGCCGGAGAGCTAACTATGGCTACACCTTC. Its translation is CASSIGRRANYGYTF.

This chain links TRBV9 with TRBJ2-1, with 9 bases identical to TRBD2. CDR1 is SGDLS and CDR2 is YYNGEE in the germline V gene. V gave up 0 bases and J gave up 2 bases; unmatched junction bases: 3. This CDR3 has 16 amino acids. In DNA, the CDR3 is TGTGCCAGCAGCGTAGGCGGGAGGGGGACCTACAATGAGCAGTTCTTC. It is translated as CASSVGGRGTYNEQFF.

The chain employs TRBV3-1 (or the pseudogene TRBV3-2) and TRBJ2-7; tentative D call: TRBD1 (6 bases). CDR1 and CDR2 (germline): LGHDT, YNNKEL (reference sequence). This CDR3 contains 13 residues. The V and J ends lost 1 base and 5 bases respectively, with 9 bases between them. The CDR3 reads CASSQGRGNEQYV. CDR3 sequence (DNA): TGTGCCAGCAGCCAAGGCAGGGGCAACGAGCAGTACGTC.

The chain has TRBV5-1 and TRBJ1-1; TRBD1 aligns across 7 bases. The CDR3 contains 14 residues. V lost 4 bases to trimming and J lost 1 base; unmatched junction nucleotides: 4. Germline CDR1 and CDR2: SGHRS and YFSETQ. CDR3 in amino acids: CASSTRQGNTEAFF. The CDR3 DNA reads TGCGCCAGCAGCACCCGACAGGGGAACACTGAAGCTTTCTTT.